These 8 T cell receptor beta chains were all obtained from the same sample, sequenced in a study of T cells expressing NK-cell markers. TCRdb reprocessed the 5' RACE reads and reports one entry per CDR3 protein, with no DNA. The table lists roughly 390,000 distinct CDR3 sequences. Sequenced input: blood T cells: a sorted CD56 or NKG2C T cell subset, CD4+ or CD8+ T cells, or bulk PBMC T cells (not recorded which). The receptor source for this set is a woman between 50 and 59 years old in good health.

The chain links TRBV14 to TRBJ2-1; the TCRdb call, TRBD1, lacks DNA for checking. Germline V CDR1 and CDR2: SGHDN, FVKESK. CDR3 size: 15 residues. The CDR3 here is CASSGRTGGWNEQFF.

The V gene is TRBV20-1, the J gene TRBJ2-1; TCRdb indicates TRBD1, and absent DNA this call remains unverified. In germline, CDR1 is DFQATT, CDR2 SNEGSKA (reference sequence). The CDR3 has 12 residues. This CDR3 reads CSAKNRGTEQFF.

The chain combines TRBV27 with TRBJ2-3; without DNA, the TCRdb call of TRBD2 cannot be checked. The CDR3 loop spans 19 amino acids. CDR1 and CDR2 from the germline V gene are MNHEY and SMNVEV (reference sequence). The CDR3 sequence is CASSSSGTSGRAGTDTQYF.

This CDR3 reads CATSDPTGLAGAGANVLTF. J is TRBJ2-6 and V is TRBV24-1; TCRdb's assignment of TRBD2 cannot be checked, as there is no DNA. Germline V gene lookup returns CDR1 KGHDR and CDR2 SFDVKD. The CDR3 contains 19 residues.

J is TRBJ1-1 and V is TRBV10-2; TCRdb returns TRBD1, unconfirmable since there is no DNA. The CDR3 has 13 amino acids. The germline gives CDR1 WSHSY, CDR2 SAAADI. CDR3 region: CASRDRGKTEAFF.

The chain combines TRBV4-1 with TRBJ2-2; TCRdb selects TRBD2, and the lack of DNA leaves this call unchecked. The CDR3 consists of 17 residues. Germline loops: CDR1 MGHRA, CDR2 YSYEKL. CDR3 sequence reads: CASSQDLTEGRAGELFF.

This chain connects TRBV7-8 to TRBJ2-7; TCRdb gives TRBD1 as the D gene, but with no DNA this cannot be confirmed. Germline loops: CDR1 SGHVS, CDR2 FQNEAQ. The CDR3 covers 13 residues. The CDR3 region is CASSKEDRYEQYF.

V and J are TRBV29-1 and TRBJ1-2. The CDR3 runs to 11 residues. Germline loops: CDR1 SQVTM, CDR2 ANQGSEA. This chain's CDR3 is CSVGGVDGYTF.